This T cell receptor (beta chain) was recovered during a study of control samples from healthy donors and cancer patients. Germline CDR1 is SNHLY and CDR2 is FYNNEI. This CDR3 has 16 amino acids. The ends were cut back, 0 bases at V and 6 bases at J, with 12 bases in the middle. TCRdb's table, derived via immunoSEQ multiplex PCR, lists solely in-frame clones and lacks some. The sample comprises about 410,000 clones, over 75% of which are singletons, and around 6.8% rests with the top ten. This clone was counted once. This clonotype was sampled from a man in his forties or fifties with head and neck cancer. V is TRBV2 and J is TRBJ1-6, with TRBD1 as a possible D gene (6 bases). Sequenced sample: PBMCs. DNA for the CDR3: TGTGCCAGCAGTGAAGCTGGGAAGGGGGGTAATTCACCCCTCCACTTT. Its protein product is CASSEAGKGGNSPLHF. Together with reference TRBV2 and TRBJ1-6, the CDR3 gives the full variable domain: EPEVTQTPSHQVTQMGQEVILRCVPISNHLYFYWYRQILGQKVEFLVSFYNNEISEKSEIFDDQFSVERPDGSNFTLKIRSTKLEDSAMYFCASSEAGKGGNSPLHFGNGTRLTVT.